The entry that follows covers one T cell receptor beta chain sequence. Its antigen has not been determined. No base-level quality is on record; no much larger clone is a single base apart. At the junction V is shortened by 4 bases and J by 0 bases, with 10 bases in between. The CDR3 contains 14 residues, cysteine and phenylalanine counted. Only the CDR3 part of the read is kept: 42 bases, read in frame from the first base. CDR1 SEHNR and CDR2 FQNEAQ were looked up in the germline V gene (reference sequence). The sample is drawn from a study of blood T cell repertoires in COVID-19 (dated by TCRdb to the early 2020s). About the full investigation: The collaborator samples originated in the United States, Italy and Spain and spanned the acute and convalescent phases of COVID-19. The material from the prospective study consisted of cDNA or gDNA derived from T cells, B-cell-depleted T cells, or PBMCs. The dataset comprised deeply sampled blood TCRbeta repertoires from subjects exposed to, actively infected with, or recovered from COVID-19. A freely available public database, intended as a resource for researchers studying the immune response to SARS-CoV-2, is where the repertoires were released. The samples were drawn from the first 160 participants of the ongoing ImmuneRACE study and from under 1,500 subjects provided by 6 global collaborators. A de-identified subject ID, COVID-19 status, age in years and sex were almost always included in the sample metadata. Where available, HLA class I and class II types were taken from metadata supplied by the sample provider and were not determined by assay-based typing.

The collaborating institutions used their own protocols to collect whole blood in K2EDTA tubes. Collaborator samples were shipped for TCRbeta analysis as frozen whole blood, isolated PBMCs, or DNA extracted from either sample type. The full study reports these points: The quantity of clinical and demographic metadata differed by source and by participant and was supplied without curation.

TCRbeta CDR3 regions were amplified from genomic DNA by means of the immunoSEQ Assay, a bias-controlled multiplex PCR. The study's own analysis went as follows. Within the assay, amplification of reference gene primers was used to estimate how many nucleated cells each sample contained. To quantify the absolute abundance of each unique TCRbeta CDR3 rearrangement, sequence reads were collapsed and filtered. Productive Simpson clonality was computed per sample as the square root of Simpson's diversity index over productive rearrangements. In its TCRdb copy, this immuneACCESS table keeps in-frame sequences only and misses some clones. Where compared with another copy, unresolved V genes explain less than half of these, and the others have no known cause. The DNA was the basis for D and trimming; V, J and clone size are from that table. In all, the sample holds about 270,000 clones, and approximately 91% of those were seen once. 2% to 2.5% of the sample lies in the top ten.

The sequence is built from TRBV7-9 and TRBJ2-7, with a weak D call of TRBD1 (6 bases match). The sequence derives from a man in his fifties or sixties with acute or convalescent COVID-19. The sample taken for sequencing was peripheral blood. The CDR3 reads as follows: CASSSDRSSYEQYF. The sequenced DNA is TGTGCCAGCAGCTCCGACAGGAGCTCCTACGAGCAGTACTTC.